The present T cell receptor (beta chain) was sequenced within a study of blood T cell repertoires in COVID-19 (dated by TCRdb to 2018 to 2021). Study-level background: The collaborator samples originated in the United States, Italy and Spain and spanned the acute and convalescent phases of COVID-19. The material from the prospective study consisted of cDNA or gDNA derived from T cells, B-cell-depleted T cells, or PBMCs. Deeply sampled blood TCRbeta repertoires from subjects exposed to, actively infected with, or recovered from COVID-19 were included in the dataset. A freely available public database, intended as a resource for researchers studying the immune response to SARS-CoV-2, is where the repertoires were released. The samples were drawn from two sources: the first 160 participants of the ongoing ImmuneRACE study, and about 1,300 subjects contributed by 6 global collaborators. Sample metadata almost always included a de-identified subject ID, COVID-19 status, age in years and sex. Where HLA class I and class II types were available, the types were taken from metadata supplied by the sample provider, not from assay-based typing. The paper's findings and limits, for the study overall: Clinical and demographic metadata were provided uncurated, with the amount varying by source and participant.

Worth noting for this clone: Its antigen specificity is not known. No base-level quality is on record; no much larger clone is a single base apart.

The immunoSEQ Assay, a bias-controlled multiplex PCR, was used to amplify TCRbeta CDR3 regions from genomic DNA. The paper's processing steps were these. The number of nucleated cells in each sample was estimated by amplification of reference gene primers within the assay. Sequence reads were collapsed and filtered to measure the absolute abundance of every unique TCRbeta CDR3 rearrangement. For each sample, productive Simpson clonality was calculated as the square root of Simpson's diversity index over productive rearrangements. Imported from immuneACCESS, the table was reduced by TCRdb to in-frame sequences with V and J called. These copies leave out some clones; in studies compared against another copy, an unresolved V gene accounts for under half, and the cause of the remainder is not known. That table is the source of V, J and clone size, and D and trimming were worked out from the DNA. Recorded for this sample are about 380,000 clones; over 75% of them occurred a single time. The ten largest make up around 3% of the sample.

Including the terminal cysteine and phenylalanine, the CDR3 comprises 15 residues. The only DNA kept is the CDR3, 45 bases in frame from the first base. From the germline V gene (reference sequence), CDR1 is SGHNT and CDR2 is YYREEE. V is clipped by 0 bases and J by 5 bases, and the sequence between their germline boundaries is 11 bases long. Participants in the prospective study were enrolled through a virtual design, were aged roughly 18 to 100 years, and lived in roughly 24 United States geographic areas. In the prospective study, cohorts were assigned on the basis of participant-reported clinical history obtained from a screening survey and a study questionnaire. Recovered participants in ImmuneRACE Cohort 3 were defined as having two consecutive negative NP/OP PCR tests, clearance from a healthcare professional, or resolution of symptoms. In the prospective study, whole blood, serum and a nasopharyngeal or oropharyngeal swab were collected from each participant by mobile phlebotomists. Prospective study participants could optionally give additional blood draws and questionnaires over a roughly 2-month period. Prospective study blood samples were shipped either frozen or at room temperature before DNA extraction.

The TCR sequence derives from a woman younger than 45 who had recovered from COVID-19. Recombination connected TRBV5-4 to TRBJ2-2; the D region possibly corresponds to TRBD2 (5 bases align). The sequencing input was PBMCs or T cells enriched from blood (not recorded which). CDR3 reads: CASSLDLSGTGELFF. The DNA sequence is given as TGTGCCAGCAGCTTGGATTTATCGGGGACCGGGGAGCTGTTTTTT.